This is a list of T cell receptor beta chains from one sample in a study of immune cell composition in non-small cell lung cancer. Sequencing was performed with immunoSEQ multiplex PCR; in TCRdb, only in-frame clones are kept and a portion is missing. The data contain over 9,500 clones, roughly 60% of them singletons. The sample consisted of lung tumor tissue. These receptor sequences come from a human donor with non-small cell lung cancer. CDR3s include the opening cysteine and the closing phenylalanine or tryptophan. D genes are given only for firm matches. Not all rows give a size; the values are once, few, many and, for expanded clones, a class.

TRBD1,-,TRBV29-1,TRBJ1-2,CSVAKTGVGYTF,TGCAGCGTTGCTAAGACAGGGGTTGGCTACACCTTC
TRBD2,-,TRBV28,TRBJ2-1,CASRLAGADNEQFF,TGTGCCAGCAGGCTAGCGGGAGCGGACAATGAGCAGTTCTTC
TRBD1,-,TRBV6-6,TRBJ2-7,CASRMTGPYEQYF,TGTGCCAGCAGGATGACAGGGCCATACGAGCAGTACTTC
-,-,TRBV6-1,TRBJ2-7,CATKTDPSSYEQYF,TGTGCCACCAAGACTGACCCTAGCTCCTACGAGCAGTACTTC
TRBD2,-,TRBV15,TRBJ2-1,CATSRDFSLAGGGEQFF,TGTGCCACCAGCAGAGATTTCTCACTAGCGGGAGGAGGGGAGCAGTTCTTC
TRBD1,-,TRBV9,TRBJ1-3,CASSAGGSGNTIYF,TGTGCCAGCAGCGCAGGGGGCTCTGGAAACACCATATATTTT
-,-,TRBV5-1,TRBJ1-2,CASSPNPGTNYGYTF,TGCGCCAGCAGCCCAAATCCCGGGACAAACTATGGCTACACCTTC
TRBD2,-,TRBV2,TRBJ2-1,CACTRREGPGNEQFF,TGTGCCTGTACCCGACGGGAGGGCCCCGGCAATGAGCAGTTCTTC
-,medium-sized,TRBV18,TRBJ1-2,CASTHGAEEYGYTF,TGTGCCAGCACGCACGGCGCAGAGGAGTATGGCTACACCTTC
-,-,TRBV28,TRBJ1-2,CASRHGGDYGYTF,TGTGCCAGCAGGCACGGAGGAGACTATGGCTACACCTTC
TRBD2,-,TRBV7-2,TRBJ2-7,CASSLKASGRASALEQYF,TGTGCCAGCAGCTTAAAGGCTAGCGGGAGGGCTTCCGCCCTCGAGCAGTACTTC
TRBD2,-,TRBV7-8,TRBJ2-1,CASAPPKQRERGEQFF,TGTGCCAGCGCTCCCCCCAAACAGCGGGAGAGGGGTGAGCAGTTCTTC
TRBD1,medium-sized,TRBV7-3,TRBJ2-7,CASSLGTGPSYEQYF,TGTGCCAGCAGCTTAGGGACAGGGCCCTCCTACGAGCAGTACTTC
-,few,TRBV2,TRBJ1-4,CASSEDREGKLFF,TGTGCCAGCAGTGAAGACAGGGAGGGGAAACTGTTTTTT
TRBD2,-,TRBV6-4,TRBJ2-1,CASSDSGTTGNEQFF,TGTGCCAGCAGTGACTCTGGGACTACCGGCAATGAGCAGTTCTTC